The 22 T cell receptor beta chains presented below share a single source sample, sequenced in a study of T cell clonality in common variable immunodeficiency (dated by TCRdb to between 2015 and 2017). Libraries were constructed by the immunoSEQ multiplex PCR assay. Not all clones reach the TCRdb copy of this immuneACCESS table, which keeps in-frame sequences only. Checked studies attribute under half of the gap to unresolved V genes and leave the rest unexplained. The table notes approximately 56,000 clones here, none of them singletons. The ten biggest clones cover approximately 1.9% of the sample. Sequenced: peripheral blood mononuclear cells. These receptors were taken from a person between 18 and 75 years old in good health.

The table lists this clone with many counts. The observed sequence ends 3 residues before the CDR3 terminus, with the missing tail filled in from the germline J gene. The chain couples TRBV30 to TRBJ1-2, with TRBD1 matching over 7 bases. CDR3 length equals 14 residues. V dropped 2 bases and J dropped 4; count of bases not matched to a gene: 7. Germline-derived CDR1 and CDR2 are GTSNPN and SVGIG (reference sequence). The CDR3 loop is CAWSNEGQFYGYTF. The DNA read from the CDR3 is TGTGCCTGGAGTAATGAGGGACAGTTCTATGGC.

The table lists this clone with a few counts. Read sequence stops 3 residues before the CDR3 end, and the germline J gene provides the missing end. This chain uses TRBV16 with TRBJ1-4; tentative D call: TRBD1 (5 bases). The CDR3 spans 15 residues. With 0 bases removed from V and 0 bases from J, the gap between germline ends came to 5 bases. CDR1 and CDR2 from the germline V gene are KGHSY and FQNENV. Incomplete CDR3 DNA: TGTGCCAGCAGCCAATCGACAGCAACTAATGAAAAA. Translation gives CASSQSTATNEK. In full, the CDR3 reads CASSQSTATNEKLFF.

This clone has ten or more counts. The read terminates 3 residues ahead of where the CDR3 ends, so the germline J gene completes it. The rearrangement joins TRBV20-1 to TRBJ2-7; 8 nucleotides match TRBD2. The CDR3 loop spans 18 amino acids. The ends lost 1 base at V and 1 base at J; junction bases unmatched: 15. Germline CDR1 and CDR2: DFQATT and SNEGSKA (reference sequence). The CDR3 bases that were read are TGCAGTGCTAGAGCCGCATCGGCGGGAGGCAACCTTTCCTACGAG. It encodes CSARAASAGGNLSYE. In full, the CDR3 reads CSARAASAGGNLSYEQYF.

This clone showed up many times. The read falls 3 residues short of the CDR3 end, and the missing part is taken from the germline J gene. The V call is TRBV10-3, the J call TRBJ2-2, with TRBD2 matching 11 bases. Germline lookup yields CDR1 ENHRY and CDR2 SYGVKD. This CDR3 has 14 residues. The CDR3 bases that were read are TGTGCCTCCGCGACCGGACTAGCGGGCGAAGAG. Translation gives CASATGLAGEE. The entire CDR3 reads CASATGLAGEELFF.

Ten or more counts support this clone. The CDR3 end lies 3 residues beyond the end of the read and is filled in from the germline J gene. The rearrangement joins TRBV5-1 to TRBJ1-6, with D tentatively TRBD1 (5 bases). This CDR3 spans 14 amino acids. The germline gives CDR1 SGHRS, CDR2 YFSETQ. The V end was cut by 2 bases, the J end by 8 bases, with 11 bases between. CDR3 loop: CASSFGQEYSPLHF. The part of the CDR3 DNA that was read is TGCGCCAGCAGCTTCGGACAAGAGTATTCACCC. Combining the CDR3 with reference TRBV5-1 and TRBJ1-6 gives the whole variable domain KAGVTQTPRYLIKTRGQQVTLSCSPISGHRSVSWYQQTPGQGLQFLFEYFSETQRNKGNFPGRFSGRQFSNSRSEMNVSTLELGDSALYLCASSFGQEYSPLHFGNGTRLTVT.

This clone has a count of ten or more. The covered CDR3 bases are TGTGCCAGCAGCGGGACTAGCGGGAGTCGCAATGAG. It is translated as CASSGTSGSRNE. The full-length CDR3 reads as CASSGTSGSRNEQFF. The chain uses TRBV11-2 and TRBJ2-1; TRBD2 matches 14 bases. The read finishes 3 residues shy of the CDR3 end, and the germline J gene is used to complete it. Germline CDR1 is SGHAT and CDR2 is FQNNGV. Trimming at V came to 5 bases and at J to 6 bases, leaving 3 bases not matched to a gene. This CDR3 region has 15 residues.

This clone was observed at least ten times. The sequence runs out 3 residues before the end of the CDR3; the remainder is reconstructed from the germline J gene. This chain connects TRBV24-1 to TRBJ2-7, with a tentative D call TRBD1 (6 bases). V lost 3 bases to trimming and J lost 5 bases, with 13 bases between them. The CDR3 has 14 residues. Per germline, CDR1 KGHDR and CDR2 SFDVKD. CDR3 DNA (partial): TGTGCCACCAGTGATCCCCGAGGGGGACACGAG. This gives the protein CATSDPRGGHE. The entire CDR3 is CATSDPRGGHEQYF.

This clone has at least ten counts. With the read ending 3 residues before the CDR3 end, the germline J gene is used to fill in that end. The V gene is TRBV19, the J gene TRBJ1-2, with D perhaps matching TRBD1 (5 bases). V shed 3 bases and J shed 4 bases, with 21 bases lying between them. The length of the CDR3 is 17 residues. Germline CDR1 reads LNHDA; CDR2 reads SQIVND (reference sequence). The covered CDR3 bases are TGTGCCAGTAGTATGGGGCAGGGAAGTGGCTTTGGCTATGGC. Protein sequence: CASSMGQGSGFGYG. The full CDR3 reads CASSMGQGSGFGYGYTF.

This clone was seen at least ten times. The DNA ends 3 residues before the CDR3 does, and the rest of the CDR3 is filled in from the germline J gene. V is TRBV18 and J is TRBJ2-2; a weak D match, TRBD1 (5 bases). The CDR3 runs 13 residues. Trimming left V 3 bases short and J 4 bases short, with 6 bases between. Per the germline V gene, CDR1 is KGHSH and CDR2 is LQKENI. CDR3 bases read: TGTGCCAGCTCACCGCAGGGCACCGGGGAG. It yields the protein CASSPQGTGE. The entire CDR3 protein is CASSPQGTGELFF.

In this sample, this clone turned up many times. The sequenced fragment ends 3 residues before the CDR3 boundary, so the rest is inferred from the germline J gene. The rearrangement uses TRBV7-3 and TRBJ2-7, with TRBD2 identical over 15 bases. Germline V gives CDR1 SGHTA, CDR2 FQGTGA. V gave up 4 bases and J gave up 6 bases; unmatched junction bases: 4. This CDR3 spans 15 amino acids. The sequenced part of the CDR3 DNA is TGTGCCAGCAGCTCCACGGGACTAGCGGGAGGCGAG. This gives the protein CASSSTGLAGGE. The full-length CDR3 reads as CASSSTGLAGGEQYF.

This clone was seen at least ten times. The read ends 3 residues before the CDR3 terminus; that terminus is restored from the germline J gene. The chain links TRBV10-1 to TRBJ2-1; 7 bases agree with TRBD1. CDR1 is WNHNN and CDR2 is SYGVQD in the germline V gene (reference sequence). CDR3 size: 14 residues. V lost 5 bases, J lost 7 bases, and 8 bases stayed unmatched. The CDR3 loop is CASSSTTGYNEQFF. CDR3 DNA (partial): TGCGCCAGCAGTTCGACGACAGGGTATAATGAG.

This clone appeared many times. The read ends 3 residues shy of where the CDR3 ends; the end is completed using the germline J gene. This chain connects TRBV28 to TRBJ2-1, with 11 bases identical to TRBD2. This CDR3 comprises 17 residues. Per the germline V gene, CDR1 is MDHEN and CDR2 is SYDVKM. V lost 8 bases and J lost 4; bases outside the gene matches: 13. CDR3 loop: CASSPGLAAPVYNEQFF. CDR3 DNA, as far as it was read: TGTGCCAGCTCCCCGGGACTAGCGGCCCCGGTGTACAATGAG.

This clone has a count of ten or more. Read sequence stops 3 residues before the CDR3 end, and the germline J gene provides the missing end. This sequence joins TRBV4-1 and TRBJ2-6, with 8 bases fitting TRBD2. The length of the CDR3 is 18 residues. Unmatched junction bases numbered 7, after V lost 1 base and J lost 2 bases. The germline V gene encodes CDR1 MGHRA and CDR2 YSYEKL. The sequenced part of the CDR3 DNA is TGCGCCAGCAGCCAAGCCCCCTGGCGGGGGGCTGGGGCCAACGTC. The encoded protein is CASSQAPWRGAGANV. The whole CDR3 sequence reads CASSQAPWRGAGANVLTF.

The CDR3 here is CASSLAGAAVLNEQFF. The sequenced CDR3 bases are TGTGCCAGCAGCTTAGCTGGGGCCGCGGTCCTAAATGAG. The chain recombines TRBV7-2 with TRBJ2-1; D may be TRBD1 (5 bases). The read ends 3 residues early relative to the CDR3; the germline J gene fills the gap. From germline, CDR1 is SGHTA and CDR2 FQGNSA. V dropped 0 bases and J dropped 7 bases, with 16 bases sitting between them. CDR3 size: 16 residues.

This clone was observed at least ten times. The read falls 3 residues short of the CDR3 end, and the missing part is taken from the germline J gene. The genes are TRBV5-1 and TRBJ2-3; possibly TRBD2 for D (5 bases). Trimming removed 0 bases at V and 0 bases at J, with 5 bases between. This CDR3 region has 14 residues. CDR1 is SGHRS, CDR2 YFSETQ, per germline. CDR3 amino acids: CASSLAGSTDTQYF. CDR3 bases read: TGCGCCAGCAGCTTGGCGGGGAGCACAGATACG. The full variable domain, completed using reference TRBV5-1 and TRBJ2-3, is KAGVTQTPRYLIKTRGQQVTLSCSPISGHRSVSWYQQTPGQGLQFLFEYFSETQRNKGNFPGRFSGRQFSNSRSEMNVSTLELGDSALYLCASSLAGSTDTQYFGPGTRLTVL.

This clone was detected ten times or more. Read coverage stops 3 residues before the CDR3 terminus; the germline J gene supplies the remainder. This chain links TRBV20-1 with TRBJ2-1, with 11 nucleotides matching TRBD2. The V and J ends lost 6 bases and 9 bases, in that order; junction bases with no gene match: 7. The length of the CDR3 is 13 residues. CDR1 and CDR2 from the germline V gene are DFQATT and SNEGSKA (reference sequence). The CDR3 loop is CSAGSGREGEQFF. The sequenced part of the CDR3 DNA is TGCAGTGCCGGTAGCGGGAGGGAGGGTGAG.

This clone has ten or more counts. The read falls 3 residues short of the CDR3 end, and the missing part is taken from the germline J gene. The genes are TRBV30 and TRBJ1-4, with D hard to call. Trimming shortened V by 1 base and J by 10 bases, and 19 bases separated the two germline ends. The length of the CDR3 is 15 residues. The germline gives CDR1 GTSNPN, CDR2 SVGIG (reference sequence). The part of the CDR3 DNA that was read is TGTGCCTGGAGTGATGGCGGCCTAATGAGCGGAAAA. This gives the protein CAWSDGGLMSGK. The whole CDR3 protein reads CAWSDGGLMSGKLFF. Full variable domain (missing parts from reference TRBV30 and TRBJ1-4): SQTIHQWPATLVQPVGSPLSLECTVEGTSNPNLYWYRQAAGRGLQLLFYSVGIGQISSEVPQNLSASRPQDRQFILSSKKLLLSDSGFYLCAWSDGGLMSGKLFFGSGTQLSVL.

Many counts were recorded for this clone. The CDR3 is cut off 3 residues early in the read; its end comes from the germline J gene. This chain joins TRBV5-4 and TRBJ2-7; 8 bases are a match to TRBD2. This CDR3 comprises 14 residues. The trim removed 4 bases at V and 6 bases at J, leaving 9 bases unmatched. Germline V gives CDR1 SGHNT, CDR2 YYREEE (reference sequence). The covered CDR3 bases are TGTGCCAGCAGCCCCCTTAGCGGGACGGGCGAG. Its protein is CASSPLSGTGE. The whole CDR3 region reads CASSPLSGTGEQYF.

This clone was seen only a few times. With the read ending 3 residues before the CDR3 end, the germline J gene is used to fill in that end. The rearrangement links TRBV11-2 to TRBJ2-7, with D possibly TRBD2 on 5 matching bases. The length of the CDR3 is 15 residues. Germline V gives CDR1 SGHAT, CDR2 FQNNGV. The V end was cut by 5 bases, the J end by 6 bases, with 20 bases between. The CDR3 sequence: CASSAPGLGYSEQYF. The CDR3 DNA, read in part, is TGTGCCAGCAGCGCCCCAGGACTGGGGTATTCCGAG.

This clone was found many times. The CDR3 extends 3 residues past the end of the read, so its final part is completed from the germline J gene. The V gene is TRBV30, the J gene TRBJ1-6; weak D call: TRBD1 (6 bases). Trimming pared 8 bases from V and 10 bases from J, leaving 18 bases between. The germline V gene has CDR1 GTSNPN and CDR2 SVGIG (reference sequence). The CDR3 totals 13 residues. The CDR3 DNA, read in part, is TGTGCCCTCGATTACAGGGAAAACTCACCC. Encoded protein: CALDYRENSP. The CDR3, in full, reads CALDYRENSPLHF.

The covered CDR3 bases are TGTGCCAGCAGAACGATACAGGGGAACACTGAA. This encodes CASRTIQGNTE. The whole CDR3 protein reads CASRTIQGNTEAFF. The chain combines TRBV5-6 with TRBJ1-1; possibly TRBD1 for D (6 bases). The missing CDR3 end, 3 residues past where the read stops, is filled in from the germline J gene. The germline V and J ends were trimmed by 5 bases and 1 base, with 12 bases remaining between them. Germline values: CDR1 SGHDT, CDR2 YYEEEE. The CDR3 loop spans 14 amino acids. The full variable domain, in which reference TRBV5-6 and TRBJ1-1 provide the parts outside the CDR3, is DAGVTQSPTHLIKTRGQQVTLRCSPKSGHDTVSWYQQALGQGPQFIFQYYEEEERQRGNFPDRFSGHQFPNYSSELNVNALLLGDSALYLCASRTIQGNTEAFFGQGTRLTVV.

This clone was seen many times. The sequenced fragment ends 3 residues before the CDR3 boundary, so the rest is inferred from the germline J gene. The J gene is TRBJ2-3, the V gene TRBV7-2; D is uncertain. Trimming removed 3 bases at V and 0 bases at J, with 7 bases between. The CDR3 contains 14 residues. The germline V gene has CDR1 SGHTA and CDR2 FQGNSA. The CDR3 protein is CASSLAESTDTQYF. The CDR3 DNA, read in part, is TGTGCCAGCAGCTTGGCGGAGAGCACAGATACG.